This TCR beta chain is from a study of blood T cell repertoires in COVID-19. At the level of the study: Sources were T cells, B-cell-depleted T cells, or PBMCs; the material itself was cDNA or gDNA.

Cohort assignment relied on participant-reported clinical history. Donors in Cohort 3 who had recovered were those with two negative PCRs, healthcare professional clearance, or resolution of their symptoms. In germline, CDR1 is SGHRS, CDR2 YFSETQ. V was clipped by 4 bases and J by 2 bases; unmatched bases: 5. The CDR3 runs 14 residues. Produced via immunoSEQ multiplex PCR; TCRdb's table is partial and in-frame only. The sample carries about 190,000 clones, about four fifths recorded once. Sequencing was done on a sample of PBMCs or T cells enriched from blood (not recorded which). The chain uses TRBV5-1 and TRBJ1-2, with 7 positions matching TRBD1. This TCR came from a woman in her twenties or thirties who had recovered from COVID-19. The CDR3 DNA follows: TGCGCCAGCAGCCCCGGGGACAGAAACTATGGCTACACCTTC. It codes for CASSPGDRNYGYTF.